These 23 T cell receptor beta chains came from one sample sequenced in a study of T cell changes during pregnancy in multiple sclerosis (dated by TCRdb to between 2017 and 2020). Library generation was performed with the immunoSEQ multiplex PCR assay. TCRdb stores this immuneACCESS table with in-frame sequences only. Part of the clones is absent; in the studies checked, under half of the shortfall reflects unresolved V genes, and no reason is known for the rest. The sample table lists about 36,000 clones, about nine tenths of them with a count of one. In total, the top ten clones hold about 0.45% of the sample. Sequences were derived from CD4+ T cells from peripheral blood mononuclear cells, sampled in the second trimester of pregnancy. The receptors originated from a female donor in good health, enrolled as a control in a pregnancy study.

This chain uses TRBV7-9 with TRBJ1-5; D is ambiguous. Germline CDR1 and CDR2: SEHNR and FQNEAQ (reference sequence). CDR3 length equals 12 residues. V dropped 5 bases and J dropped 9 bases, with 11 bases sitting between them. This CDR3 reads CASSDSEGPQHF. The CDR3 nucleotides are TGTGCCAGCAGCGACTCGGAGGGGCCCCAGCATTTT. Using reference TRBV7-9 and TRBJ1-5 for the parts outside the CDR3, the full variable domain is DTGVSQNPRHKITKRGQNVTFRCDPISEHNRLYWYRQTLGQGPEFLTYFQNEAQLEKSRLLSDRFSAERPKGSFSTLEIQRTEQGDSAMYLCASSDSEGPQHFGDGTRLSIL.

This sequence joins TRBV5-4 and TRBJ1-2; 9 nucleotides line up with TRBD1. Looked up from germline, CDR1 is SGHNT and CDR2 is YYREEE (reference sequence). This CDR3 comprises 15 residues. V lost 0 bases to trimming and J lost 8 bases; unmatched junction nucleotides: 8. The CDR3 protein is CASSLAGTGSGGYTF. The CDR3, as DNA: TGTGCCAGCAGCTTGGCCGGGACAGGGAGCGGAGGCTACACCTTC.

V and J are TRBV6-4 and TRBJ2-3; 9 positions match TRBD1. The CDR3 covers 14 residues. With V trimmed by 6 bases and J by 8 bases, 9 bases remained unmatched. From germline, CDR1 is MRHNA and CDR2 SNTAGT. This CDR3 is CASRRGQGLGTQYF. The CDR3 nucleotides are TGTGCCAGCAGACGGGGACAGGGTCTGGGTACGCAGTATTTT.

The rearrangement uses TRBV6-1 and TRBJ1-1, with 8 bases that match TRBD1. V lost 8 bases to trimming and J lost 1 base; unmatched junction nucleotides: 3. The CDR3 spans 13 residues. Looked up from germline, CDR1 is MNHNS and CDR2 is SASEGT. Here the CDR3 DNA reads TGTGCCAGCCAGGGACAGGCGAACACTGAAGCTTTCTTT. Amino acid sequence: CASQGQANTEAFF.

The chain couples TRBV7-2 to TRBJ2-5; TRBD1 aligns across 10 bases. Trimming cost V 3 bases and J 6 bases; bases outside gene matches: 4. The CDR3 extends over 14 amino acids. Looked up from germline, CDR1 is SGHTA and CDR2 is FQGNSA. CDR3 loop: CASSFYDRGQTQYF. The CDR3 DNA reads as TGTGCCAGCAGCTTTTACGACAGGGGGCAGACCCAGTACTTC.

This rearrangement joins TRBV5-4 to TRBJ1-2; D is ambiguous. In germline, CDR1 is SGHNT, CDR2 YYREEE (reference sequence). The CDR3 contains 11 residues. The V end lost 3 bases, the J end lost 4 bases, and 4 bases lay between the germline ends. CDR3 loop: CASSSSYGYTF. The CDR3 DNA reads as TGTGCCAGCAGCTCCAGCTATGGCTACACCTTC.

This chain connects TRBV10-3 to TRBJ2-2; the D gene is possibly TRBD2 (5 bases). The CDR3 consists of 19 residues. Germline assignment: CDR1 ENHRY and CDR2 SYGVKD. V gave up 4 bases and J gave up 6 bases, with 27 bases separating them. The CDR3 sequence: CAISVFGIGKTSEAGELFF. The CDR3 nucleotides read TGTGCCATCAGTGTTTTCGGGATTGGGAAGACGAGCGAGGCCGGGGAGCTGTTTTTT.

This clone was detected once. The chain carries TRBV7-2 and TRBJ2-5; 9 bases fit TRBD2. This CDR3 is 16 amino acids long. Trimming cost V 5 bases and J 1 base; bases outside gene matches: 8. Germline loops: CDR1 SGHTA, CDR2 FQGNSA. CDR3 sequence (DNA): TGTGCCAGCAGCACAGGGGCAGCGGGAGGCCAAGAGACCCAGTACTTC. Its protein is CASSTGAAGGQETQYF.

The V gene is TRBV20-1, the J gene TRBJ2-3, with D tentatively TRBD1 (6 bases). V lost 6 bases and J lost 6, with 10 bases in between. Germline CDR1 is DFQATT and CDR2 is SNEGSKA (reference sequence). The CDR3 length is 11 residues. This chain's CDR3 is CSARTGDTQYF. Here the CDR3 DNA reads TGCAGTGCGCGTACAGGGGATACGCAGTATTTT.

J is TRBJ2-1 and V is TRBV7-9, with a possible D match to TRBD2 (5 bases). CDR1 is SEHNR and CDR2 is FQNEAQ in the germline V gene (reference sequence). CDR3 length: 12 residues. V lost 1 base and J 15 bases, leaving 13 bases between the germline ends. The CDR3 DNA follows: TGTGCCAGCAGCTTAGTGGGTGGGAGTGGGTTCTTC. Translated, it gives CASSLVGGSGFF.

The chain combines TRBV5-4 with TRBJ2-2, with 10 bases that match TRBD1. The trim removed 4 bases at V and 7 bases at J, leaving 7 bases unmatched. Germline loops: CDR1 SGHNT, CDR2 YYREEE (reference sequence). The CDR3 consists of 15 residues. CDR3 protein: CASSHDRGHIGELFF. The CDR3 bases are TGTGCCAGCAGCCACGACAGGGGGCACATCGGGGAGCTGTTTTTT.

This clone occurred once. The chain employs TRBV5-1 and TRBJ2-5, with 9 bases that match TRBD1. Germline CDR1 reads SGHRS; CDR2 reads YFSETQ. Trimming cost V 4 bases and J 5 bases; bases outside gene matches: 6. The CDR3 totals 14 residues. For the CDR3, the DNA is TGCGCCAGCAGCAGCCGGACAGGGGATGAGACCCAGTACTTC. It is translated as CASSSRTGDETQYF.

The V and J genes are TRBV18 and TRBJ2-3; 12 nucleotides match TRBD2. The V and J ends lost 1 base and 5 bases, in that order; junction bases with no gene match: 1. The CDR3 runs 15 residues. The germline CDR1 and CDR2 sequences are KGHSH and LQKENI. The CDR3 DNA follows: TGTGCCAGCTCACCACGACTAGCGGGAGTAGATACGCAGTATTTT. The encoded protein is CASSPRLAGVDTQYF.

The chain couples TRBV2 to TRBJ2-1; 7 nucleotides line up with TRBD1. J was trimmed by 8 bases and V by 9 bases; bases with no gene match: 4. CDR1 is SNHLY and CDR2 is FYNNEI in the germline V gene. CDR3 size: 11 residues. CDR3 DNA: TGTGCCAGTACAGGGGTCCATGAGCAGTTCTTC. Its translation: CASTGVHEQFF.

This rearrangement joins TRBV23-1 to TRBJ1-1; D call uncertain. TRBV23-1 is identified as an open reading frame with a role that is uncertain. V was pared by 0 bases and J by 5 bases, with 22 bases between. The CDR3 loop spans 18 amino acids. The CDR3 spells CASSQSQERRLPGTEAFF. The CDR3 DNA reads as TGCGCCAGCAGTCAATCGCAGGAAAGGAGACTCCCGGGGACTGAAGCTTTCTTT.

This rearrangement joins TRBV2 to TRBJ2-3; D is uncertain. This CDR3 has 14 amino acids. V was trimmed by 6 bases and J by 0 bases, leaving 10 bases between them. Looked up from germline, CDR1 is SNHLY and CDR2 is FYNNEI. CDR3 sequence: CASRQITSTDTQYF. CDR3 sequence (DNA): TGTGCCAGCAGACAGATAACTAGCACAGATACGCAGTATTTT.

V usage is TRBV9 and J usage is TRBJ2-6, with 11 positions matching TRBD2. This CDR3 has 19 residues. Germline CDR1 is SGDLS and CDR2 is YYNGEE. The junction had 8 bases not matched to a gene; V was cut back by 2 bases and J by 1 base. CDR3 region: CASSVLAGGRGSGANVLTF. Written as DNA, the CDR3 is TGTGCCAGCAGCGTGTTAGCGGGAGGGCGGGGGTCTGGGGCCAACGTCCTGACTTTC.

J is TRBJ2-5 and V is TRBV18; 11 bases line up with TRBD2. Germline CDR1 KGHSH, CDR2 LQKENI. The CDR3 runs to 15 residues. Germline trimming cut 3 bases from V and 5 bases from J; bases unmatched to any gene: 5. The CDR3 coding sequence is TGTGCCAGCTCACCTCTAGCGGGAGGTTCGGAGACCCAGTACTTC. This encodes CASSPLAGGSETQYF.

V gene TRBV5-4 combines with J gene TRBJ1-2, with 9 bases that match TRBD1. J lost 0 bases, V lost 3 bases, and 12 bases had no gene match. Germline V CDR1 and CDR2: SGHNT, YYREEE (reference sequence). This CDR3 has 18 amino acids. The CDR3 DNA is TGTGCCAGCAGCTCGGGACAGGGAGGTGGGTTGGCTAACTATGGCTACACCTTC. Its protein product is CASSSGQGGGLANYGYTF.

In its sample, this clone is medium-sized (0.01 to 0.1%). This sequence joins TRBV5-8 and TRBJ1-6, with a weak D call TRBD1 (5 bases). Germline lookup yields CDR1 SGHTS and CDR2 YDEGEE. The CDR3 totals 16 residues. V lost 4 bases to trimming and J lost 7 bases, with 18 bases between them. The CDR3 region has the DNA TGTGCCAGCAGCGCCCAAATAGGACACGGGAATTCACCCCTCCACTTT. Its protein product is CASSAQIGHGNSPLHF.

The CDR3 DNA follows: TGTGCCAGCAGCAGAGTACAGGGGGGAAATAGCAATCAGCCCCAGCATTTT. Encoded protein: CASSRVQGGNSNQPQHF. The chain carries TRBV21-1 and TRBJ1-5; the table's D call, TRBD1, has no DNA check behind it. TRBV21-1 is assigned pseudogene status. The CDR3 spans 17 residues.

The genes are TRBV21-1 and TRBJ2-1; the D call of TRBD2 is as the table states it, not checked on the DNA. TRBV21-1 is a pseudogene segment. This CDR3 has 12 residues. CDR3 residues: CASSKERNEQFF. The CDR3 DNA is TGTGCCAGCAGCAAGGAGAGGAATGAGCAGTTCTTC.

The rearrangement links TRBV28 to TRBJ2-1; the match to TRBD1 covers 9 bases. J gave up 9 bases and V 6 bases, and 9 bases lay outside the gene matches. Looked up from germline, CDR1 is MDHEN and CDR2 is SYDVKM. The CDR3 has 14 residues. CDR3 protein: CASRRQQGAGEQFF. CDR3 bases: TGTGCCAGCAGACGTCAACAGGGGGCAGGTGAGCAGTTCTTC.